The subject of this entry is one TCR beta chain. This sample is part of a study of blood T cell repertoires in COVID-19. As for the study in general: T cells, B-cell-depleted T cells, or PBMCs supplied cDNA or gDNA.

Germline CDR1 and CDR2: LNHNV and YYDKDF (reference sequence). With 0 bases removed from V and 5 bases from J, the gap between germline ends came to 13 bases. This CDR3 has 15 amino acids. Produced via immunoSEQ multiplex PCR; TCRdb's table is partial and in-frame only. The sample includes about 170,000 clones, roughly 84% seen only once; the top ten take 11%. Input material: peripheral blood. The V gene is TRBV15, the J gene TRBJ2-5; a weak D match, TRBD1 (6 bases). The receptor comes from a man in his sixties or seventies with active or convalescent COVID-19. CDR3 nucleotide sequence: TGTGCCACCAGCAGAGATAGGGATCAGGGGGAGACCCAGTACTTC. Translating it yields CATSRDRDQGETQYF.